This is a list of T cell receptor beta chains from one sample in a study of cytotoxic CD8 clonotypes in ibrutinib-treated CLL. Repertoires were generated with immunoSEQ multiplex PCR, while TCRdb's copy carries only in-frame clones and drops some. The sample holds roughly 330,000 clones; under 70% are singletons and the top ten take 6.3%. Sequenced material: PBMCs, taken after 36 months of ibrutinib treatment. Source of these receptors: a human donor with chronic lymphocytic leukemia. Both conserved end residues are part of each CDR3. A D gene is named only where the DNA matches it firmly. The listing skips clone size in some rows; elsewhere it reads once, few, many or a size class.

J: TRBJ2-7
D: TRBD1
size: few
V: TRBV7-2
CDR3: CASSLGTGLTYEQYF
DNA: TGTGCCAGCAGCTTAGGGACAGGGCTCACCTACGAGCAGTACTTC

J: TRBJ2-7
D: TRBD1
size: .
V: TRBV10-3
CDR3: CAISNVGQGAGYEQYF
DNA: TGTGCCATCAGTAACGTGGGACAGGGGGCTGGCTACGAGCAGTACTTC

J: TRBJ2-3
D: .
size: .
V: TRBV7-3
CDR3: CASSLDGQLDTQYF
DNA: TGTGCCAGCAGCCTAGACGGACAGCTAGATACGCAGTATTTT

J: TRBJ1-5
D: TRBD1
size: .
V: TRBV19
CDR3: CASTGTGSNQPQHF
DNA: TGTGCCAGTACCGGGACAGGGTCCAATCAGCCCCAGCATTTT

J: TRBJ1-1
D: .
size: .
V: TRBV28
CDR3: CASSLRTSEAFF
DNA: TGTGCCAGCAGTTTAAGGACATCTGAAGCTTTCTTT

J: TRBJ1-5
D: .
size: .
V: TRBV7-2
CDR3: CASSPRGGRRQPQHF
DNA: TGTGCCAGCAGCCCAAGGGGGGGCCGGAGACAGCCCCAGCATTTT

J: TRBJ2-2
D: .
size: .
V: TRBV11-2
CDR3: CASSLTGLGLRESGELFF
DNA: TGTGCCAGCAGCTTAACTGGTCTGGGTCTTAGAGAATCCGGGGAGCTGTTTTTT

J: TRBJ2-1
D: TRBD2
size: .
V: TRBV5-4
CDR3: CASSFVPGLARNEQFF
DNA: TGTGCCAGCAGCTTCGTGCCGGGACTAGCGCGCAATGAGCAGTTCTTC

J: TRBJ2-3
D: .
size: few
V: TRBV27
CDR3: CASSSVTHTQYF
DNA: TGTGCCAGCAGCTCCGTCACACATACGCAGTATTTT

J: TRBJ1-2
D: .
size: few
V: TRBV10-2
CDR3: CASSESGQDGYTF
DNA: TGCGCCAGCAGTGAATCTGGACAAGATGGCTACACCTTC

J: TRBJ1-1
D: .
size: .
V: TRBV9
CDR3: CASSVVQAGTEAFF
DNA: TGTGCCAGCAGCGTAGTACAGGCGGGCACTGAAGCTTTCTTT

J: TRBJ1-4
D: TRBD1
size: .
V: TRBV19
CDR3: CASRNGQATNEKLFF
DNA: TGTGCCAGTAGAAACGGACAGGCAACTAATGAAAAACTGTTTTTT

J: TRBJ1-2
D: .
size: .
V: TRBV7-8
CDR3: CASSLVGDKHYGYTF
DNA: TGTGCCAGCAGCTTAGTAGGGGACAAGCACTATGGCTACACCTTC

J: TRBJ1-2
D: TRBD1
size: .
V: TRBV27
CDR3: CASSPGQGSYGYTF
DNA: TGTGCCAGCAGTCCAGGACAGGGGAGCTATGGCTACACCTTC

J: TRBJ2-7
D: .
size: .
V: TRBV5-4
CDR3: CASSGSSYEQYF
DNA: TGTGCCAGCAGCGGGAGCTCCTACGAGCAGTACTTC

J: TRBJ2-7
D: .
size: .
V: TRBV6-5
CDR3: CASSWVHGSYEQYF
DNA: TGTGCCAGCAGCTGGGTGCACGGATCCTACGAGCAGTACTTC

J: TRBJ2-1
D: .
size: .
V: TRBV5-6
CDR3: CASSVDTRTDEQFF
DNA: TGTGCCAGCAGCGTGGATACTAGGACCGATGAGCAGTTCTTC

J: TRBJ2-7
D: .
size: .
V: TRBV4-3
CDR3: CASSQDNYYEQYF
DNA: TGCGCCAGCAGCCAGGACAATTACTACGAGCAGTACTTC

J: TRBJ2-1
D: .
size: .
V: TRBV11-2
CDR3: CASSHTSFEQFF
DNA: TGTGCCAGCAGCCATACAAGTTTTGAGCAGTTCTTC

J: TRBJ1-1
D: .
size: once
V: TRBV6-1
CDR3: CASINGLMNTEAFF
DNA: TGTGCCAGCATTAACGGGCTCATGAACACTGAAGCTTTCTTT

J: TRBJ2-5
D: .
size: .
V: TRBV6-5
CDR3: CASSYSRNIQETQYF
DNA: TGTGCCAGCAGTTACTCTCGCAACATACAAGAGACCCAGTACTTC

J: TRBJ2-1
D: .
size: .
V: TRBV11-3
CDR3: CASQGGGEQFF
DNA: TGTGCCAGCCAAGGTGGTGGAGAGCAGTTCTTC

J: TRBJ1-1
D: .
size: .
V: TRBV5-1
CDR3: CASSRITGMNTEAFF
DNA: TGCGCCAGCAGCCGGATCACAGGGATGAACACTGAAGCTTTCTTT

J: TRBJ2-7
D: .
size: .
V: TRBV6-5
CDR3: CASSYFRDTREYF
DNA: TGTGCCAGCAGTTACTTCCGGGACACGAGGGAGTACTTC

J: TRBJ2-4
D: .
size: few
V: TRBV19
CDR3: CASSIYIAKNIQYF
DNA: TGTGCCAGTAGTATTTACATAGCCAAAAACATTCAGTACTTC

J: TRBJ2-3
D: TRBD1
size: once
V: TRBV13
CDR3: CASSQTGAADTQYF
DNA: TGTGCCAGCAGTCAGACAGGGGCTGCAGATACGCAGTATTTT

J: TRBJ2-3
D: TRBD2
size: .
V: TRBV10-3
CDR3: CAILAGEGATDTQYF
DNA: TGTGCCATCCTAGCGGGGGAGGGGGCCACAGATACGCAGTATTTT

J: TRBJ2-2
D: TRBD2
size: .
V: TRBV6-5
CDR3: CASSFQGLAGAGELFF
DNA: TGTGCCAGCAGTTTCCAGGGACTAGCGGGAGCCGGGGAGCTGTTTTTT

J: TRBJ2-2
D: .
size: .
V: TRBV10-3
CDR3: CAISEAAVRVEGELFF
DNA: TGTGCCATCAGTGAGGCCGCGGTGAGGGTTGAGGGGGAGCTGTTTTTT

J: TRBJ2-3
D: .
size: .
V: TRBV4-3
CDR3: CASSYSTDTQYF
DNA: TGCGCCAGCAGCTATAGCACAGATACGCAGTATTTT

J: TRBJ2-7
D: TRBD1
size: .
V: TRBV19
CDR3: CASTSTGGREQYF
DNA: TGTGCCAGTACGTCGACAGGGGGGCGCGAGCAGTACTTC

J: TRBJ2-7
D: .
size: .
V: TRBV19
CDR3: CATLDTGDSYEQYF
DNA: TGTGCCACTCTGGACACGGGGGACTCCTACGAGCAGTACTTC

J: TRBJ2-4
D: .
size: few
V: TRBV2
CDR3: CASSPKAITKNIQYF
DNA: TGTGCCAGCAGCCCTAAGGCCATAACCAAAAACATTCAGTACTTC

J: TRBJ2-7
D: .
size: .
V: TRBV5-6
CDR3: CASSAGTRYEQYF
DNA: TGTGCCAGCAGCGCTGGGACTCGCTACGAGCAGTACTTC

J: TRBJ1-2
D: .
size: few
V: TRBV4-1
CDR3: CASSQERPGSYGYTF
DNA: TGCGCCAGCAGCCAAGAACGGCCTGGTAGCTATGGCTACACCTTC

J: TRBJ1-2
D: .
size: .
V: TRBV28
CDR3: CASSARTDLRFNTF
DNA: TGTGCCAGCAGCGCCCGGACAGACCTCCGATTTAACACCTTC

J: TRBJ2-7
D: TRBD2
size: few
V: TRBV2
CDR3: CASGGREQYF
DNA: TGTGCCAGCGGCGGGAGGGAGCAGTACTTC

J: TRBJ1-1
D: .
size: .
V: TRBV27
CDR3: CASSRHVLQGITEAFF
DNA: TGTGCCAGCAGTCGCCACGTTTTACAGGGCATCACTGAAGCTTTCTTT